Reported below is one T cell receptor (beta chain). The antigen remains unidentified. The junction and the germline gene differ at one end; a read error may be behind it. The data derive from a study of T cells in localized non-small cell lung cancer. General study points: Of the tissues analyzed, uninvolved adjacent lung showed maximal T cell clonality, greater than tumor.

CDR1 is MNHNS and CDR2 is SASEGT in the germline V gene. The length of the CDR3 is 15 residues. The repertoire was sequenced with immunoSEQ multiplex PCR; TCRdb's copy has only in-frame clones and lacks some. The sample lists about 41,000 clones, 88% occurring once. The sample in question was peripheral blood, obtained before any cancer treatment. The sequence was obtained from a female donor over 55 with stage I squamous cell lung carcinoma. The V gene is TRBV6-1, the J gene TRBJ2-7, with 9 bases aligning to TRBD1. The CDR3 bases are TGTGCCAGCAGTGAACTCGGGACAGGGTACTACGGGCAGTACTTC. Translated, it gives CASSELGTGYYGQYF.